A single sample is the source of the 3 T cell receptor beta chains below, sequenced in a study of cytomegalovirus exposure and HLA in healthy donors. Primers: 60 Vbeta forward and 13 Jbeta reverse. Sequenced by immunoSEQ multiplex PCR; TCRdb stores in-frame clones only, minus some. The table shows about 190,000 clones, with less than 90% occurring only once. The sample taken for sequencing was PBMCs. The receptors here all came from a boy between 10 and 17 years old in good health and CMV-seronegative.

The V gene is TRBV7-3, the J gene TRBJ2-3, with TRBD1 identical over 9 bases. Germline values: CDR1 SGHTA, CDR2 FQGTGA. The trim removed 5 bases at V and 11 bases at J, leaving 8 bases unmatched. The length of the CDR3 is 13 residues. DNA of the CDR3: TGTGCCAGCAGCCCCCGGGACAGGGACGAGCAGTATTTT. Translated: CASSPRDRDEQYF.

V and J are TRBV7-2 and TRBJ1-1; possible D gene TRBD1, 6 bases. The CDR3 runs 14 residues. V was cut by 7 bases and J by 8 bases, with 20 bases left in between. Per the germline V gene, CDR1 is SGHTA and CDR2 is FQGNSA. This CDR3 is CASTLQGWPREAFF. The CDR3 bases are TGTGCCAGCACCCTTCAGGGGTGGCCTCGCGAAGCTTTCTTT.

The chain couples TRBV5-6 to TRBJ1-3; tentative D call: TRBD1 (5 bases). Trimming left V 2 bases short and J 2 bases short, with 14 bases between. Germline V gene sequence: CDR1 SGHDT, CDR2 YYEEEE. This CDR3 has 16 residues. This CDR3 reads CASSFQEGSAGNTIYF. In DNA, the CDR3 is TGTGCCAGCAGCTTTCAGGAGGGGTCTGCTGGAAACACCATATATTTT. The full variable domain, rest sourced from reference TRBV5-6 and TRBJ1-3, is DAGVTQSPTHLIKTRGQQVTLRCSPKSGHDTVSWYQQALGQGPQFIFQYYEEEERQRGNFPDRFSGHQFPNYSSELNVNALLLGDSALYLCASSFQEGSAGNTIYFGEGSWLTVV.